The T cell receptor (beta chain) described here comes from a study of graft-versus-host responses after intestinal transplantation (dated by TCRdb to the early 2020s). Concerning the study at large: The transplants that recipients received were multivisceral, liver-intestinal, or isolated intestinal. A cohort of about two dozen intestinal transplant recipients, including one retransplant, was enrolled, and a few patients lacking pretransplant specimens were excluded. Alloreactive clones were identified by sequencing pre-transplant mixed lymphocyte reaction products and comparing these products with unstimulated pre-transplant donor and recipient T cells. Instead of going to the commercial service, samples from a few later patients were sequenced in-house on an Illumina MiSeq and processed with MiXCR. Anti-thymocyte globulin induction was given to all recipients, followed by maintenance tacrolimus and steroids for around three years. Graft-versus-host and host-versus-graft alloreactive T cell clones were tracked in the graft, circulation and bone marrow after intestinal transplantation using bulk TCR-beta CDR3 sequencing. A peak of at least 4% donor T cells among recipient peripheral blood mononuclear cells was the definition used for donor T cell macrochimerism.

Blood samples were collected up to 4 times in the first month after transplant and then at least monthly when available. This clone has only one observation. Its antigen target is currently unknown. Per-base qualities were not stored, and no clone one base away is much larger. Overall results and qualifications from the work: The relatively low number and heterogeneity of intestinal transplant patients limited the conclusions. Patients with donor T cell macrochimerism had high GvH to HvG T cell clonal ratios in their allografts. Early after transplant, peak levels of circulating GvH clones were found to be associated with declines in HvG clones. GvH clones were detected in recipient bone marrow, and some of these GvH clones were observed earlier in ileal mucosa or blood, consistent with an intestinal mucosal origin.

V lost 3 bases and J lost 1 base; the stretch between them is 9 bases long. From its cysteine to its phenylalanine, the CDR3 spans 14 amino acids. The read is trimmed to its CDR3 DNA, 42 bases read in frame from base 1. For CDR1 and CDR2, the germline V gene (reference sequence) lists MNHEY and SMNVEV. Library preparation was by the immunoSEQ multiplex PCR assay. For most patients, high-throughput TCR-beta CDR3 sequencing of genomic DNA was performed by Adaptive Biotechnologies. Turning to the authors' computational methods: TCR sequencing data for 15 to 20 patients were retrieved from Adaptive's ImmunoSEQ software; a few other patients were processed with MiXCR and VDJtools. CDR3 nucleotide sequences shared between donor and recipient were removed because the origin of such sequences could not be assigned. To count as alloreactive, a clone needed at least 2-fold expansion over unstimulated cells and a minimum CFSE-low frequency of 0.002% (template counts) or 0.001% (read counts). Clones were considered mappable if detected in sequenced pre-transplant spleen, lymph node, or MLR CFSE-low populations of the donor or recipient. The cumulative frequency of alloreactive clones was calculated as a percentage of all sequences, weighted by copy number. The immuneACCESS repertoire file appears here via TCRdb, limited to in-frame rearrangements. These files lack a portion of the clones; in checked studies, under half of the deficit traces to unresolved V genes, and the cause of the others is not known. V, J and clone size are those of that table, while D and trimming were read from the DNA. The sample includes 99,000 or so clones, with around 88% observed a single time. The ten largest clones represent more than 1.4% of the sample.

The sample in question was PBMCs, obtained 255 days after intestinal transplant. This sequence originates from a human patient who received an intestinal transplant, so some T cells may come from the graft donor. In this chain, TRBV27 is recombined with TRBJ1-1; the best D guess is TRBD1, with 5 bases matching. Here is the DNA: TGTGCCAGCAGTTTCAGGGCAGGGAACACTGAAGCTTTCTTT. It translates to CASSFRAGNTEAFF.